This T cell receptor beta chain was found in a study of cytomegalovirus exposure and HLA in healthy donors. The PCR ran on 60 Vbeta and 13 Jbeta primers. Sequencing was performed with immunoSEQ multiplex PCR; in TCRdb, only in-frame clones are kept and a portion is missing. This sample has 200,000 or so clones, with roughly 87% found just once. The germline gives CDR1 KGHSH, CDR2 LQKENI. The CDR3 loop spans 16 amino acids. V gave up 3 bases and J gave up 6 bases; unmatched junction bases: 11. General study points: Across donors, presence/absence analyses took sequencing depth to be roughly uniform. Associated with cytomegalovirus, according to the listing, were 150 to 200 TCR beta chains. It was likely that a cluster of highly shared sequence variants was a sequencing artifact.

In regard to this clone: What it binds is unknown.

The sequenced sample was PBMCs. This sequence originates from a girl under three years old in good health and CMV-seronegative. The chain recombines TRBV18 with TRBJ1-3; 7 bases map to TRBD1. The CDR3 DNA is TGTGCCAGCTCACCCCGGACAGGCCTGATTATAAACACCATATATTTT. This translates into CASSPRTGLIINTIYF.